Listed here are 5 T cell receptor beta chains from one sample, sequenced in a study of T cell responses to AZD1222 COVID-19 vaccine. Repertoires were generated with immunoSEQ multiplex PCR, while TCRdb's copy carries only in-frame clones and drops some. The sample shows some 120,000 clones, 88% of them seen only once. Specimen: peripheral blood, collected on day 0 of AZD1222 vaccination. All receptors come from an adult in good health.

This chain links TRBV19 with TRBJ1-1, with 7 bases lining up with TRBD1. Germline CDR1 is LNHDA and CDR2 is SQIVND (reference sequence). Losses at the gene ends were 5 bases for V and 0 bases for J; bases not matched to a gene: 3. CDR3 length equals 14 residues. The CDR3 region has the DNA TGTGCCAGTAGTCGGGACAGCTTGAACACTGAAGCTTTCTTT. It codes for CASSRDSLNTEAFF.

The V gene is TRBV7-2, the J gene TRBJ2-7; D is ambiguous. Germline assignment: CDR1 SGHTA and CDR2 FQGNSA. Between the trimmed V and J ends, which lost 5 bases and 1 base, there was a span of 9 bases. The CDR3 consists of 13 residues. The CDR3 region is CASSPRKSYEQYF. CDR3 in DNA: TGTGCCAGCAGCCCCCGGAAGTCCTACGAGCAGTACTTC.

CDR3 loop: CATSLAGAGGKTQYF. The CDR3 DNA reads TGTGCCACCAGCCTAGCGGGGGCGGGGGGGAAGACCCAGTACTTC. This sequence joins TRBV15 and TRBJ2-5, with 10 bases aligning to TRBD2. This CDR3 contains 15 residues. Per germline, CDR1 LNHNV and CDR2 YYDKDF (reference sequence). V trimming: 5 bases; J trimming: 6 bases; junction bases outside the gene matches: 9.

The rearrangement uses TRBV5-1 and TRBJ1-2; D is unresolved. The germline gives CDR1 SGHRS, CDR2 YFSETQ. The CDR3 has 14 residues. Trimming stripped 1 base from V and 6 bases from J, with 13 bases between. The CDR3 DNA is TGCGCCAGCAGCTTGACTAAGGGCCGGGATGGCTACACCTTC. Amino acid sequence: CASSLTKGRDGYTF.

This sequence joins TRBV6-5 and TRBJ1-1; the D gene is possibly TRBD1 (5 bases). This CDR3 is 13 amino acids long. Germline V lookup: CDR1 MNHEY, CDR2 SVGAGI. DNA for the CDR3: TGTGCTACGACTGGAGGGGTAAAAATGGGAGCTTTCTTT. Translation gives CATTGGVKMGAFF.